This T cell receptor (beta chain) was sequenced for a study of cytomegalovirus exposure and HLA in healthy donors listed by TCRdb under 2017. About the full investigation: An earlier analysis of 550 to 700 of the donors reported roughly 270 Gb of sequence data and 120 million or so unique TCR beta sequences from roughly 180 million T cells. An early release that covered roughly 600 HLA-typed donors contained about 290 gigabases of sequencing data and tens of millions of unique TCR sequences. Of the roughly 410 genotyped donors, 65% to 90% were placed in the genetic ancestry cluster associated with self-reported Caucasian donors. The study aimed to test whether cataloging public T cell receptors could reveal signatures of past pathogen exposure. The study profiled the T cell repertoires of under 700 subjects by immunosequencing and related them to cytomegalovirus serostatus. In addition to the first cohort of around 670 subjects, a separate validation cohort of 120 different subjects was used. High-throughput TCR immunosequencing, statistical association of individual TCRs with disease status, and machine learning were combined to predict cytomegalovirus infection status. A later analysis re-analyzed previously published TCR beta repertoires from about 730 donors and added high-resolution HLA genotyping to study TCR occurrence patterns. The later analysis used no new phenotypic data to find candidate immune exposures, relying instead on TCR beta sequences and their occurrence across donors. An earlier analysis of approximately 630 of the donors applied high-throughput TCR beta sequencing to assess whether each TCR beta V gene segment acted as functional or pseudogenic. Donor age, sex, ethnicity and CMV serostatus were compiled together with the repertoire data. Genome-wide SNP genotypes for about 65% of the roughly 670 donors were used in a later genetic analysis, which treated that subset as a discovery cohort. All discovery cohort repertoires had been generated on a single sequencing platform. Both class I and class II loci were covered by HLA typing, at four-digit resolution. Typing coverage varied by locus: roughly 629-640 donors for A, B, C, DRB1 and DQB1; 500 to 550 for DQA1; around 610 for DPA1; around 450 for DPB1. Because of strong linkage in the cohort, four to six DR-DQ haplotypes were treated as single units for association and clustering. Among some 400 genotyped donors of the cohort, an average of around 240,000 unique TCR beta nucleotide sequences was sequenced per donor, of which approximately 19% were non-productive. The study at large found these results: Sequencing depth was assumed to be roughly uniform across donors in the presence/absence analyses, though that assumption may not hold. It was suggested by the authors that the approach could potentially be generalized to other disease states and immunological phenotypes. In this cohort, only TCR beta chains were sequenced, and detectable features were limited by the absence of alpha or paired-chain data. A cluster of highly shared sequence variants was judged likely to represent a technical artifact of the sequencing pipeline. A later genetic analysis reported fewer N-insertions in productive TCRs among donors in an Asian-associated ancestry cluster than the roughly 620-donor mean. An earlier analysis of around 600 of the donors showed that most TCR beta V segments appeared in productive rearrangements either about 87% or about 30% of the time, which broadly matched IMGT annotations. Because some donors lacked HLA typing at each locus, the association tests relied only on the typed subset. In a later analysis, HLA-associated TCR beta chains showed more clonal expansion and lower generation probabilities than non-associated chains that were equally common. A later analysis reported that several top co-occurrence clusters appeared linked to parvovirus B19, influenza, CMV and Epstein-Barr virus. In a later analysis, TCR association rates were found to vary across HLA loci, with the most associated TCRs seen for DRB1 alleles and the fewest for HLA-C alleles. The classifier was reported to diagnose cytomegalovirus status with high specificity and sensitivity in both the original cohort and the validation cohort. A later genetic analysis associated a missense DCLRE1C variant with V-gene and J-gene trimming of TCR beta chains, and an independent cohort replicated the association. In vitro tests confirmed that a few of the cytomegalovirus-associated TCR beta chains recognize cytomegalovirus antigens. Immune exposure information for the cohort was limited to CMV serostatus. The study gave a list of some 150 TCR beta chains associated with cytomegalovirus. Strong co-occurrence of HLA alleles, especially DR and DQ, made assigning TCR associations to individual alleles difficult. A later analysis found that most CMV-associated TCR beta chains appeared HLA-restricted, with HLA associations seemingly driven largely by CMV exposure. Some IMGT-functional V segments, including TRBV6-2 and TRBV6-3, could not be distinguished by the 87-base-pair reads and were therefore excluded. Because counts were too low, roughly 16 rarely observed V segments, including chromosome 9 orphons, were excluded from the earlier analysis of 587 of the donors. While some public TCRs were present in many individuals, most TCR sequences turned up only very rarely across donors. At a false discovery rate of 0.05, a later analysis linked about 17,000 TCR beta sequences to specific HLA alleles. A further reported finding was that TCR beta sequences accurately predicted the HLA-A and HLA-B alleles for most subjects in the first cohort. Linkage disequilibrium might explain the correlated functional status among segregating V segments, but an unknown experimental factor could not be excluded.

This clone was counted once. Its antigen has not been determined. No base qualities exist here, and no much larger clone lies one base off it. In total, roughly 670 healthy bone marrow donors made up the cohort. All cohort members were sampled while nominally healthy, although unrecorded immune exposures were likely present. The donor was CMV seropositive and was included in the group of 270 or so seropositive cohort members. A peripheral blood sample was collected from each donor, and TCR beta sequencing was performed on peripheral blood mononuclear cells. Genomic DNA extraction from the blood cell samples was performed with the Qiagen DNeasy Blood Extraction Kit. The trim is 8 bases for V and 2 bases for J, with a gap of 16 bases between the germline ends. Taken from cysteine to phenylalanine, the CDR3 has 14 residues. Here the CDR3 DNA is all that survives: 42 bases in frame from base 1. The germline V gene specifies SGHVS as CDR1 and FQNEAQ as CDR2.

The library was generated by the immunoSEQ multiplex PCR assay. For the multiplex PCR, a mixture combining 60 forward primers for TCR Vbeta segments and 13 reverse primers for TCR Jbeta segments was used. Amplification of the CDR3 region of rearranged TCR beta genes was performed with a multiplex PCR assay on genomic DNA. The Illumina HiSeq System was used to sequence the amplified TCR beta libraries as 87-base-pair reads. The study's own analysis went as follows. Across the 666 repertoires, a later analysis counted tens of millions of unique TCR beta chains, 9.5 million to 13 million of which were shared by at least two donors. A nearest-neighbor algorithm error-corrected the raw reads and collapsed the reads into unique sequences, merging closely related sequences to remove PCR and sequencing errors. To assign V, D and J gene segments, CDR3 sequences were aligned to IMGT reference sequences. For a sequence to be retained, a match of at least six nucleotides was required to both a V gene segment and a J gene segment. A rearrangement was called productive if the CDR3 had no stop codons and remained in frame with V and J, and every other rearrangement was called non-productive. Following IMGT convention, CDR3 was defined as the stretch from the second conserved V-encoded cysteine to the conserved J-encoded phenylalanine. The earlier analysis of fewer than 700 of the donors excluded sequences that lacked an unambiguous match to a single V gene segment. An earlier analysis of a few hundred of the donors classified V segments as functional when productive rearrangements were above 56.7% and as segregating when the standard deviation between donors was above 5%. A statistical classification framework was developed to diagnose cytomegalovirus status using the catalog of TCR beta chain sequences. In a later analysis, TCR nucleotide sequences were compared against IMGT/GENE-DB human TR gene sequences so that V and J genes could be assigned. The TCRdist pipeline was used in a later analysis to assign CDR3 sequences and most-parsimonious VDJ recombination scenarios. In a later analysis, each TCR beta chain was defined by its CDR3 amino acid sequence together with its V-gene family, and reads lacking a unique V-gene family were excluded. A later analysis removed roughly 590 highly shared, low-generation-probability nucleotide sequences to deal with suspected cross-contamination and a sequencing artifact. For each public chain, a later analysis derived a clonal expansion index from normalized ranks of inferred template counts within each repertoire. In a later analysis, generation probabilities were computed using a VDJ recombination model fitted to out-of-frame rearrangements, and the results were checked against IGoR. A later analysis scored TCR-TCR, TCR-HLA and TCR-CMV co-occurrence with hypergeometric tests, applying a repertoire-size bias correction to TCR pairs. To estimate false discovery rates, a later analysis permuted the HLA or CMV assignments 20 times. In a later analysis, co-occurring TCRs were grouped using DBSCAN, and TCRdist sequence similarity was added for clustering within HLA-allele-positive subsets. Co-occurrence clustering excluded repertoires with fewer than 30,000 or more than 120,000 public chains, plus five with anomalous nucleotide sharing. Not all clones reach the TCRdb copy of this immuneACCESS table, which keeps in-frame sequences only. Checked studies attribute under half of the gap to unresolved V genes and leave the rest unexplained. V, J and clone size were drawn from that table, and D and trimming were deduced from the DNA. The sample contains 120,000 to 150,000 clones, approximately 80% of them found a single time. The top ten clones comprise about 4.3% of the sample.

The TCR comes from a woman aged 40 to 50 in good health and CMV-seropositive. The sequencing input was PBMCs. The V gene is TRBV7-8 and the J gene is TRBJ2-7, and perhaps TRBD2 as D gene, on 5 matching bases. The CDR3 has the sequence CASRNYGETYEQYF. Here is the DNA: TGTGCCAGCCGAAACTACGGGGAGACCTACGAGCAGTACTTC.